This T cell receptor (beta chain) comes out of a study of patients and donors after allogeneic stem cell transplantation. This clonotype showed up many times. TCRdb re-called the RT-PCR reads with MiXCR, one entry per CDR3 protein. The sample holds 800,000 to 1,000,000 distinct CDR3 sequences, roughly 18% seen once. V was pared by 3 bases and J by 9 bases, with 9 bases between. This CDR3 has 11 amino acids. CDR1 is SQVTM, CDR2 ANQGSEA, per germline. The origin of this receptor is a human donor who was either an allogeneic HSCT recipient or a stem cell or donor lymphocyte infusion donor (not recorded which). It is not recorded whose cells these are; they may come from a transplant donor. The chain recombines TRBV29-1 with TRBJ2-1; D is possibly TRBD2 (5 bases). The sample taken for sequencing was blood, either unsorted or a sorted T cell fraction (not recorded which). Written as DNA, the CDR3 is TGCAGCGTTGATCTAGCACTTGAGCAGTTCTTC. It is translated as CSVDLALEQFF.